This passage covers 17 T cell receptor beta chains from one sample sequenced in a study of beta chain features in type 1 diabetes (dated by TCRdb to 2016 to 2018). Library creation used the immunoSEQ multiplex PCR assay. The High Capacity cDNA Reverse Transcription Kit was used to reverse transcribe all of the isolated RNA, meaning that expressed TCRB transcripts were what got sequenced. TCRdb's version of the immuneACCESS table is confined to in-frame rearrangements and falls short of the full clone set. An unresolved V gene accounts for under half of the shortfall where checked; the remainder is of unknown origin. The sample yields 160,000 or so clones; over 8.5% were counted once. Clones ranked in the top ten supply approximately 2% of the sample. Sequenced: central memory CD4+ T cells from blood. The receptors here all came from a man younger than 35 in good health.

This clone was seen only a few times. This chain links TRBV9 with TRBJ1-2; D is possibly TRBD1 (5 bases). The germline V gene encodes CDR1 SGDLS and CDR2 YYNGEE. There are 19 residues in the CDR3. The V end was cut by 0 bases, the J end by 8 bases, with 29 bases between. For the CDR3, the DNA is TGTGCCAGCAGCGTAGCAGGGAGGAGACTCGTTTCAGGTACTATCGGCTACACCTTC. Its protein is CASSVAGRRLVSGTIGYTF.

This clone was picked up a small number of times. J is TRBJ1-3 and V is TRBV6-6; 12 positions agree with TRBD1. This CDR3 is 15 amino acids long. Germline V gene sequence: CDR1 MNHNY, CDR2 SVGAGI (reference sequence). V lost 6 bases and J lost 5; bases outside the gene matches: 5. The CDR3: CASSSGQGARNTIYF. The CDR3 DNA reads TGTGCCAGCAGCTCGGGACAGGGGGCTAGAAACACCATATATTTT.

V gene TRBV2 combines with J gene TRBJ1-5; 11 bases map to TRBD1. The CDR3 runs to 15 residues. Germline assignment: CDR1 SNHLY and CDR2 FYNNEI. Trimming took 6 bases from V and 0 from J; bases not matched to a gene: 1. CDR3 protein: CASRDRGLSNQPQHF. The CDR3 nucleotides read TGTGCCAGCAGGGACAGGGGGCTTAGCAATCAGCCCCAGCATTTT.

This clone has only a few counts. The CDR3: CASSYPGLAEQYF. CDR3 DNA: TGTGCCAGCAGTTACCCGGGACTAGCCGAGCAGTACTTC. V usage is TRBV6-6 and J usage is TRBJ2-7; the match to TRBD2 covers 9 bases. Germline V CDR1 and CDR2: MNHNY, SVGAGI (reference sequence). There are 13 residues in the CDR3. The J segment lost 6 bases and the V segment lost 2 bases, leaving 2 bases of the junction unmatched.

This clone has a handful of counts. The V call is TRBV9, the J call TRBJ2-1; D not certain. Germline V lookup: CDR1 SGDLS, CDR2 YYNGEE. The CDR3 has 16 amino acids. With 5 bases removed from V and 0 bases from J, the gap between germline ends came to 15 bases. CDR3: CASRGRPGSSYNEQFF. CDR3 in DNA: TGTGCCAGCAGAGGTAGACCAGGAAGCTCCTACAATGAGCAGTTCTTC.

In nucleotides, the CDR3 is TGTGCCAGCAGCTCCCCTTGGGGCGAGCAGTACTTC. Translation gives CASSSPWGEQYF. The rearrangement links TRBV7-2 to TRBJ2-7, with D unclear. Germline assignment: CDR1 SGHTA and CDR2 FQGNSA. V lost 4 bases to trimming and J lost 6 bases, with 10 bases between them. There are 12 residues in the CDR3.

This clone was seen more than once but under ten times. CDR3 coding DNA: TGTGCCAGCAGCTATGGGACAGGGGCCCTCTATGGCTACACCTTC. Translation: CASSYGTGALYGYTF. The J gene is TRBJ1-2, the V gene TRBV6-5; 10 positions agree with TRBD1. Germline CDR1 MNHEY, CDR2 SVGAGI. This CDR3 comprises 15 residues. With 6 bases clipped from V and 4 bases from J, the junction kept 8 bases outside the gene matches.

This clone was observed a handful of times. This chain joins TRBV6-5 and TRBJ1-1; a possible D gene is TRBD1 (6 bases). The CDR3 totals 13 residues. Germline V gene lookup returns CDR1 MNHEY and CDR2 SVGAGI. V lost 2 bases, J lost 9 bases, and 13 bases lay in between. CDR3 nucleotides: TGTGCCAGCAGTTACGAGGACAGAGCGAAAGCTTTCTTT. This gives the protein CASSYEDRAKAFF.

The chain has TRBV19 and TRBJ2-4; 14 bases line up with TRBD2. V was clipped by 9 bases and J by 7 bases; unmatched bases: 8. CDR1 LNHDA and CDR2 SQIVND come from the germline V gene (reference sequence). The CDR3 sequence is 15 residues long. This chain's CDR3 is CASRRTSGGMNIQYF. For the CDR3, the DNA is TGTGCCAGCCGGCGGACTAGCGGGGGGATGAACATTCAGTACTTC.

The rearrangement joins TRBV23-1 to TRBJ2-3; D not resolved. TRBV23-1 qualifies as an ORF whose function is uncertain. CDR3 length: 14 amino acids. Trimming took off 3 bases at V and 5 bases at J, with 12 bases between the two ends. CDR3 amino acids: CASSQVPVGDTQYF. The CDR3 bases are TGCGCCAGCAGTCAGGTTCCGGTGGGAGATACGCAGTATTTT.

There are a few counts of this clone. The V gene is TRBV7-9, the J gene TRBJ2-5; D unresolved. CDR3 length: 14 amino acids. The V end was cut by 1 base, the J end by 5 bases, with 11 bases between. Germline values: CDR1 SEHNR, CDR2 FQNEAQ (reference sequence). In nucleotides, the CDR3 is TGTGCCAGCAGCTTAGAGCTCAGTCTGGAGACCCAGTACTTC. Encoded protein: CASSLELSLETQYF.

This clone was seen a few times. The chain carries TRBV6-5 and TRBJ2-5; D gene ambiguous. The V and J ends lost 2 bases and 5 bases respectively, with 6 bases between them. The CDR3 is made up of 12 amino acids. The germline V gene encodes CDR1 MNHEY and CDR2 SVGAGI. CDR3 sequence: CASSYGRETQYF. CDR3 in DNA: TGTGCCAGCAGTTACGGTCGGGAGACCCAGTACTTC.

The CDR3 sequence: CASSASGWQPQHF. The CDR3 bases are TGTGCCAGCAGCGCGTCGGGGTGGCAGCCCCAGCATTTT. This chain uses TRBV25-1 with TRBJ1-5; D call uncertain. CDR1 and CDR2 from the germline V gene are MGHDK and SYGVNS. The CDR3 runs to 13 residues. Trimming pared 6 bases from V and 7 bases from J, leaving 13 bases between.

In its sample, this clone was seen a few times. The CDR3 DNA reads as TGTGCCAGCATCCCCTGGGCAGCTAGAATCCAAGAGACCCAGTACTTC. Translated: CASIPWAARIQETQYF. This rearrangement joins TRBV7-2 to TRBJ2-5; no clear D. The CDR3 contains 16 residues. V was trimmed by 7 bases and J by 1 base, leaving 19 bases between them. CDR1 and CDR2 from the germline V gene are SGHTA and FQGNSA.

As for this clone: This CDR3 is also generated by other DNA sequences in the sample. This chain uses TRBV20-1 with TRBJ1-3, with D uncertain. V lost 6 bases to trimming and J lost 2 bases, with 5 bases between them. This CDR3 region has 11 residues. Germline V lookup: CDR1 DFQATT, CDR2 SNEGSKA (reference sequence). The CDR3 sequence: CSARTGNTIYF. The DNA of the CDR3 is TGCAGTGCGAGGACTGGAAACACCATATATTTT.

The chain links TRBV7-8 to TRBJ2-2, with 7 nucleotides matching TRBD2. The CDR3 runs 15 residues. V was pared by 4 bases and J by 5 bases, with 7 bases of the junction left unmatched. Germline loops: CDR1 SGHVS, CDR2 FQNEAQ. For the CDR3, the DNA is TGTGCCAGCAGCTCCCGGGTGGGAGGGACCGGGGAGCTGTTTTTT. Translation: CASSSRVGGTGELFF.

This clone came up a few times. The rearrangement uses TRBV7-9 and TRBJ1-1, with D possibly TRBD1 on 5 matching bases. The CDR3 loop spans 14 amino acids. CDR1 SEHNR and CDR2 FQNEAQ come from the germline V gene (reference sequence). Trimming took off 1 base at V and 8 bases at J, with 14 bases between the two ends. The CDR3 sequence is CASSLGNQGSEAFF. The CDR3 DNA reads as TGTGCCAGCAGCTTAGGTAACCAGGGAAGCGAAGCTTTCTTT.